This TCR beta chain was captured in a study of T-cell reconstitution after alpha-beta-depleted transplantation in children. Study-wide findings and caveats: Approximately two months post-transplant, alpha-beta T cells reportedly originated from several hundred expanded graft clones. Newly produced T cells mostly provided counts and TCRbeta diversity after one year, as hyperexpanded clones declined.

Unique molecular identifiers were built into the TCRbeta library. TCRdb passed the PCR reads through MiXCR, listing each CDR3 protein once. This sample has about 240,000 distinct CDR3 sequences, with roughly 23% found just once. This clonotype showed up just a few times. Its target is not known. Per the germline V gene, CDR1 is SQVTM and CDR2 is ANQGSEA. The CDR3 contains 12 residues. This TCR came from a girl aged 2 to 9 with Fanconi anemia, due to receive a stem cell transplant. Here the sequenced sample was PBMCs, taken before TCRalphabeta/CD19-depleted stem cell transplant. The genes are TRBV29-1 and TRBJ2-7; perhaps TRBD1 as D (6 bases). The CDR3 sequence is CSAGDLHYEQYF. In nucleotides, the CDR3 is TGCAGTGCAGGGGACCTGCACTACGAGCAGTACTTC.